This record looks at one TCR beta chain sequence and its context. This specimen comes from a study of cytomegalovirus exposure and HLA in healthy donors. Sequenced by immunoSEQ multiplex PCR; TCRdb stores in-frame clones only, minus some. The sample lists some 120,000 clones, 70% to 90% occurring once. The CDR3 runs to 15 residues. Losses at the gene ends were 4 bases for V and 4 bases for J; bases not matched to a gene: 7. Germline V CDR1 and CDR2: SGHKS, YYEKEE (reference sequence). Material: PBMCs. The TCR was taken from a woman between 18 and 30 years old in good health and CMV-seronegative. The chain is built from TRBV5-5 and TRBJ2-2, with 7 bases identical to TRBD1. This CDR3 reads CASSPWDSPTGELFF. CDR3 nucleotide sequence: TGTGCCAGCAGCCCCTGGGACAGTCCCACCGGGGAGCTGTTTTTT.